The rows below give T cell receptor beta chains drawn from one sample of a study of blood T cell repertoires in COVID-19. Generated by immunoSEQ multiplex PCR, the TCRdb table keeps only in-frame clones and is missing some. The sample lists about 160,000 clones, over 80% occurring once. The sequencing input was peripheral blood. All receptors derive from a woman aged 55-70 years who had recovered from COVID-19. The CDR3 runs from the conserved cysteine through the conserved F or W. A D gene is named only where the DNA matches it firmly. Rows give clone size only sometimes, using once, few, many, or a class for an expanded clone.

J | size | D | V | CDR3 | DNA
TRBJ2-3 | NA | NA | TRBV19 | CASSAGQPTDTQYF | TGTGCCAGTAGTGCGGGACAGCCAACAGATACGCAGTATTTT
TRBJ2-7 | NA | TRBD2 | TRBV7-2 | CASSRRLAGGSGYEQYF | TGTGCCAGCAGCAGGAGGCTAGCGGGGGGCTCAGGCTACGAGCAGTACTTC
TRBJ2-5 | NA | TRBD2 | TRBV4-2 | CASSQDLGTRKQETQYF | TGTGCCAGCAGCCAAGATCTGGGGACTAGGAAACAAGAGACCCAGTACTTC
TRBJ1-1 | once | NA | TRBV28 | CASSGGVFTEAFF | TGTGCCAGCAGTGGGGGGGTTTTCACTGAAGCTTTCTTT
TRBJ2-5 | NA | TRBD2 | TRBV5-1 | CASSQGLAGAVQETQYF | TGCGCCAGCAGCCAGGGACTAGCGGGGGCGGTCCAAGAGACCCAGTACTTC
TRBJ1-2 | few | TRBD1 | TRBV5-1 | CASSWTSGTGDGYTF | TGCGCCAGCAGCTGGACCTCCGGGACAGGGGACGGCTACACCTTC
TRBJ2-1 | NA | TRBD1 | TRBV6-4 | CASSPGWTGGNNEQFF | TGTGCCAGCAGTCCAGGTTGGACAGGGGGAAACAATGAGCAGTTCTTC
TRBJ2-7 | NA | NA | TRBV5-5 | CASSLAGNSYEQYF | TGTGCCAGCAGCTTGGCCGGGAACTCCTACGAGCAGTACTTC
TRBJ1-2 | NA | TRBD1 | TRBV2 | CASSEPGGNDYGYTF | TGTGCCAGCAGTGAGCCAGGGGGAAACGACTATGGCTACACCTTC
TRBJ1-4 | NA | NA | TRBV7-9 | CASSSGTAATNEKLFF | TGTGCCAGCAGCTCGGGAACAGCCGCAACTAATGAAAAACTGTTTTTT
TRBJ2-5 | NA | NA | TRBV6-5 | CASSLTDSLQETQYF | TGTGCCAGCAGTCTCACCGACAGTCTTCAAGAGACCCAGTACTTC
TRBJ1-6 | NA | TRBD1 | TRBV6-5 | CASRGQSNSPLHF | TGTGCCAGCAGGGGACAGTCAAATTCACCCCTCCACTTT
TRBJ2-3 | NA | TRBD2 | TRBV10-3 | CAIVPSGGDTQYF | TGTGCCATCGTCCCTAGCGGGGGAGATACGCAGTATTTT
TRBJ1-2 | NA | TRBD1 | TRBV2 | CASSDSRTGETESRYTF | TGTGCCAGCAGTGATTCGCGGACAGGGGAGACGGAGTCCCGCTACACCTTC
TRBJ2-1 | NA | TRBD2 | TRBV19 | CASTFRASGGFSEQFF | TGTGCCAGTACCTTTCGGGCTAGCGGGGGATTTAGTGAGCAGTTCTTC
TRBJ2-7 | NA | TRBD1 | TRBV24-1 | CATSDPGTGVNEQYF | TGTGCCACCAGTGACCCCGGGACAGGGGTTAACGAGCAGTACTTC
TRBJ2-2 | NA | NA | TRBV9 | CASSFSGSTGELFF | TGTGCCAGCAGCTTTAGCGGATCCACCGGGGAGCTGTTTTTT
TRBJ2-7 | once | TRBD1 | TRBV11-2 | CASSLDLLTGAEQYF | TGTGCCAGCAGCTTAGATCTTTTGACAGGGGCCGAGCAGTACTTC
TRBJ2-1 | NA | TRBD2 | TRBV4-2 | CASSQETSGAYNEQFF | TGTGCCAGCAGCCAAGAGACTAGCGGGGCTTACAATGAGCAGTTCTTC
TRBJ1-1 | NA | NA | TRBV6-4 | CASSDSQWGTNTEAFF | TGTGCCAGCAGTGACAGTCAGTGGGGGACAAACACTGAAGCTTTCTTT
TRBJ2-7 | NA | NA | TRBV28 | CASSGVYEQYF | TGTGCCAGCAGTGGAGTCTACGAGCAGTACTTC
TRBJ2-3 | NA | TRBD2 | TRBV9 | CASSVVGGGASTDTQYF | TGTGCCAGCAGCGTAGTCGGCGGGGGGGCTAGCACAGATACGCAGTATTTT
TRBJ2-1 | NA | TRBD1 | TRBV11-3 | CASSPGQGTNNEQFF | TGTGCCAGCAGTCCAGGACAGGGGACAAACAATGAGCAGTTCTTC
TRBJ2-7 | NA | TRBD2 | TRBV11-2 | CASSLGPGGAGNEQYF | TGTGCCAGCAGCTTAGGTCCCGGGGGGGCCGGGAACGAGCAGTACTTC
TRBJ1-1 | NA | NA | TRBV14 | CASSNPGQGMINTEAFF | TGTGCCAGCTCTAATCCGGGTCAGGGTATGATTAACACTGAAGCTTTCTTT
TRBJ2-1 | few | TRBD1 | TRBV27 | CASSSASKTGYGSYNEQFF | TGTGCCAGCAGTTCGGCGTCCAAGACAGGGTATGGATCCTACAATGAGCAGTTCTTC
TRBJ2-7 | NA | TRBD1 | TRBV10-3 | CATNPGQGAYEQYF | TGTGCCACCAATCCGGGACAGGGGGCCTACGAGCAGTACTTC
TRBJ2-1 | NA | TRBD1 | TRBV9 | CASSVGQGGMNEQFF | TGTGCCAGCAGCGTAGGACAGGGTGGGATGAATGAGCAGTTCTTC
TRBJ2-3 | NA | NA | TRBV7-8 | CASRSGDTDTQYF | TGTGCCAGCCGCTCGGGGGACACAGATACGCAGTATTTT